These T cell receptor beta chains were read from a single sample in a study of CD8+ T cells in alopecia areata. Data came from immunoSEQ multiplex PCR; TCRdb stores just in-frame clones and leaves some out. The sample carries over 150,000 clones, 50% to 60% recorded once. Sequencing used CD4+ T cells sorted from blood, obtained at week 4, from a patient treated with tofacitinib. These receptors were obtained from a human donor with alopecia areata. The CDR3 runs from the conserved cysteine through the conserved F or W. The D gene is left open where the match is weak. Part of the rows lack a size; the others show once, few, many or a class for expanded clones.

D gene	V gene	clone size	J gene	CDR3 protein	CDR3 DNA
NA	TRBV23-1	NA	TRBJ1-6	CASTTLAGVGSPLHF	TGCGCCAGCACCACTTTAGCGGGCGTAGGCTCACCCCTCCACTTT
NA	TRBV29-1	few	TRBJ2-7	CSVTESSYEQYF	TGCAGCGTTACGGAGAGCTCCTACGAGCAGTACTTC
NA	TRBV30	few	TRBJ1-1	CAWSNGMNTEAFF	TGTGCCTGGAGTAACGGCATGAACACTGAAGCTTTCTTT
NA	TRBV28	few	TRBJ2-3	CASTSAGYTDTQYF	TGTGCCAGCACCTCGGCAGGATACACAGATACGCAGTATTTT
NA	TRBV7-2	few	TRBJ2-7	CARDLGTDEQYF	TGTGCCAGAGACCTCGGTACGGACGAGCAGTACTTC
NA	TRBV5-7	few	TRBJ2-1	CASSSDDDEQFF	TGTGCCAGCAGCTCAGACGATGATGAGCAGTTCTTC
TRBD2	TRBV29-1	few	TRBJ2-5	CSVVPGGTQYF	TGCAGCGTTGTGCCGGGGGGGACCCAGTACTTC
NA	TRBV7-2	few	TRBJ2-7	CASSSLSYEQYF	TGTGCCAGCAGCTCCCTCTCCTACGAGCAGTACTTC
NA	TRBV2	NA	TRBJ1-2	CASTPLGGVNYGYTF	TGTGCCAGCACCCCCCTCGGGGGGGTAAACTATGGCTACACCTTC
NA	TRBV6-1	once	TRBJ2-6	CASSEEVGVSGANVLTF	TGTGCCAGCAGTGAAGAGGTCGGAGTCTCTGGGGCCAACGTCCTGACTTTC
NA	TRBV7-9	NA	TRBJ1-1	CASSLYREGTEAFF	TGTGCCAGCAGCTTGTACAGGGAGGGCACTGAAGCTTTCTTT
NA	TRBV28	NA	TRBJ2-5	CASSFGVTGIETQYF	TGTGCCAGCAGTTTTGGGGTTACAGGGATTGAGACCCAGTACTTC
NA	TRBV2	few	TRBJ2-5	CASLGRQETQYF	TGTGCCAGCTTAGGCCGCCAAGAGACCCAGTACTTC
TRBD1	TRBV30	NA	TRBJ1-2	CAWTMRGLYNYGYTF	TGTGCCTGGACCATGAGGGGGCTTTATAACTATGGCTACACCTTC
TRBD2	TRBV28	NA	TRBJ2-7	CASSIAGSSLYF	TGTGCCAGCAGTATAGCGGGGTCTAGCTTATACTTC
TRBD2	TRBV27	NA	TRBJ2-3	CASSPKVGLAGGYSTDTQYF	TGTGCCAGCAGTCCAAAGGTGGGACTAGCGGGGGGATATAGCACAGATACGCAGTATTTT
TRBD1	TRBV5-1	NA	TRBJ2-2	CASSLAGQAGELFF	TGCGCCAGCAGCTTGGCGGGACAGGCCGGGGAGCTGTTTTTT
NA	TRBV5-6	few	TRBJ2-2	CASSLAPSRGNTGELFF	TGTGCCAGCAGCTTGGCACCCTCGAGGGGGAACACCGGGGAGCTGTTTTTT
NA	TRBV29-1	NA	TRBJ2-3	CSVVPVTDTQYF	TGCAGCGTTGTTCCTGTCACAGATACGCAGTATTTT
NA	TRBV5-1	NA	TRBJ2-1	CASKQGRGYNEQFF	TGCGCCAGTAAACAGGGACGTGGCTACAATGAGCAGTTCTTC
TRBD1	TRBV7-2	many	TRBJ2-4	CASSSDRGGIQYF	TGTGCCAGCAGCTCTGACAGGGGTGGCATTCAGTACTTC
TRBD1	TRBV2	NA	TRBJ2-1	CASSEGRSRGNEQFF	TGTGCCAGCAGTGAGGGGAGAAGCAGGGGGAATGAGCAGTTCTTC
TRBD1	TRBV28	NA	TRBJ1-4	CARRDRGNEKLFF	TGTGCCAGAAGGGACAGGGGGAATGAAAAACTGTTTTTT
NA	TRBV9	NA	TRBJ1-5	CASSVRGNQPQHF	TGTGCCAGCAGCGTCCGGGGGAATCAGCCCCAGCATTTT
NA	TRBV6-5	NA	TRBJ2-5	CASSQISGETQYF	TGTGCCAGCAGTCAGATCAGTGGAGAGACCCAGTACTTC
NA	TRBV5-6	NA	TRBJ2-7	CASSFDRSSYEQYF	TGTGCCAGCAGCTTCGACAGGTCCTCCTACGAGCAGTACTTC
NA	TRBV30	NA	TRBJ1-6	CAWSVQNLAPLANSPLHF	TGTGCCTGGAGTGTACAAAACTTGGCCCCTTTGGCGAATTCACCCCTCCACTTT
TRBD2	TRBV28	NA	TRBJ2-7	CASSGPGGRREQYF	TGTGCCAGCAGTGGCCCGGGGGGGCGAAGGGAGCAGTACTTC
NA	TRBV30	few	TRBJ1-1	CAGKNTEAFF	TGCGCAGGGAAGAACACTGAAGCTTTCTTT
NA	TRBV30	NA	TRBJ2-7	CAWGAWGRRYEQYF	TGTGCCTGGGGAGCATGGGGCAGGCGCTACGAGCAGTACTTC
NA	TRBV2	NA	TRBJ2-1	CASTSWGPNNEQFF	TGTGCCAGCACTAGCTGGGGACCAAACAATGAGCAGTTCTTC
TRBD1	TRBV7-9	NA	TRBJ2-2	CASSLKGQGRNTGELFF	TGTGCCAGCAGCTTAAAGGGACAGGGGAGGAACACCGGGGAGCTGTTTTTT
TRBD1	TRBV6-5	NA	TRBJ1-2	CASALDREMENGYTF	TGTGCCAGCGCTTTAGACAGGGAGATGGAAAATGGCTACACCTTC
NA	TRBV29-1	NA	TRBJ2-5	CSVARLGEETQYF	TGCAGCGTTGCACGGTTGGGAGAAGAGACCCAGTACTTC
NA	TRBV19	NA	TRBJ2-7	CASSIAGRAYEQYF	TGTGCCAGTAGTATAGCGGGACGGGCCTACGAGCAGTACTTC
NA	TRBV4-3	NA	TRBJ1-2	CASSQDGQPRRGYTF	TGCGCCAGCAGCCAAGACGGACAGCCGCGGAGGGGCTACACCTTC
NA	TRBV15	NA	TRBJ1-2	CATRGGGRYGYTF	TGTGCCACCAGAGGTGGGGGGCGGTATGGCTACACCTTC
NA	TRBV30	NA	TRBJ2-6	CAWSSGGASTGANVLTF	TGTGCCTGGAGTTCCGGGGGCGCGAGCACTGGGGCCAACGTCCTGACTTTC
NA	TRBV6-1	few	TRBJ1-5	CASSQTYSNQPQHF	TGTGCCAGCAGTCAGACGTATAGCAATCAGCCCCAGCATTTT
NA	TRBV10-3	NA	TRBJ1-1	CAARTEGDTEAFF	TGTGCCGCCCGAACTGAGGGGGACACTGAAGCTTTCTTT
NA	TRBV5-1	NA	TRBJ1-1	CASSLRYNTEAFF	TGCGCCAGCAGCTTACGCTATAACACTGAAGCTTTCTTT
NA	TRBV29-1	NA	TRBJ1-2	CSAGQGDNYGYTF	TGCAGCGCCGGACAAGGGGATAACTATGGCTACACCTTC
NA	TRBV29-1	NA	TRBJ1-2	CSAKIQGGYGYTF	TGCAGCGCCAAAATACAGGGCGGCTATGGCTACACCTTC